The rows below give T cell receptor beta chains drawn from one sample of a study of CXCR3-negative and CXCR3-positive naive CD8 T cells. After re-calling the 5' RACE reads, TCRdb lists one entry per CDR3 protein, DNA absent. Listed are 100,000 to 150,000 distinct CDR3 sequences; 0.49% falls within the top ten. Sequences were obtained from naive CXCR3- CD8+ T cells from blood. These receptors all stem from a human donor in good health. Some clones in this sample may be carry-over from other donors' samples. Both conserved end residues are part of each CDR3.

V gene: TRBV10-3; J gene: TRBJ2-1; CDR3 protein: CAVGAPGLADNEQFF
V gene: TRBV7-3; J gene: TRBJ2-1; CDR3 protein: CASSWTGAYNEQFF
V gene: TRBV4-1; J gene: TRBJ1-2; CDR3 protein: CASSGNRVGGYGYTF
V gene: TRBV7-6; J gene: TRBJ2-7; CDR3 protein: CASTLGGTGEQYF
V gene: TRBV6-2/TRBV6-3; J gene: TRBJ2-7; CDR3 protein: CATKRGLYEQYF
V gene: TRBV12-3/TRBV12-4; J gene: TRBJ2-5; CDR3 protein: CASSLGARETQYF
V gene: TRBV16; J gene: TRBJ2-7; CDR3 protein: CASSPRTGHSYEQYF
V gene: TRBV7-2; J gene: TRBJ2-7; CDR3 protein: CASSLEPASSYEQYF
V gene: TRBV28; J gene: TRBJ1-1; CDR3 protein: CASPSGEGRKAFF
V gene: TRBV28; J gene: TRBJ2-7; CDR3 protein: CASSSGQGLDYEQYF
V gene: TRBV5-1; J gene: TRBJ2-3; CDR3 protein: CASSRGTSGSKLPTDTQYF
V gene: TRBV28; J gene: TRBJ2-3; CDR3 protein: CASSPVGVGAGTDTQYF
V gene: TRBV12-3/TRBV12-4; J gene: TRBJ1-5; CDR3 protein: CASSPQGYRALQPQHF
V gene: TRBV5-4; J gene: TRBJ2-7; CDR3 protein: CASSLWEAYEQYF
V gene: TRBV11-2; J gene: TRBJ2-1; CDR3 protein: CASSFTYNEQFF
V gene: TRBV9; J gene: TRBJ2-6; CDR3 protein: CASGTSGGYPNVLTF
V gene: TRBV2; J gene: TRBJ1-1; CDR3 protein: CASSEFSDEAFF
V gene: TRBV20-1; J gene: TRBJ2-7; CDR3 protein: CSARDDTGIAYEQYF
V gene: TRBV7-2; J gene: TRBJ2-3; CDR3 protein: CASSLTSGGFTDTQYF
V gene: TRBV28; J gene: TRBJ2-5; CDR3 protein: CASRPGTEQETQYF
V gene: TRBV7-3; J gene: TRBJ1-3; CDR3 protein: CASSSSWGVGNTIYF
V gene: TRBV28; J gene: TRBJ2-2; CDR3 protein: CASRHRGSGQGMDTGDLFF
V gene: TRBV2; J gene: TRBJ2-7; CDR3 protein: CASRNGYEQYF
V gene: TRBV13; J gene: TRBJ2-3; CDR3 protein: CASSKGLDTDTQYF
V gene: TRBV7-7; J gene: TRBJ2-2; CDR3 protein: CASSFRDRGPLNTGELFF
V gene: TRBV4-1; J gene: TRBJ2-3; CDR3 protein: CASSQVSTSGRTDTQYF